Sequencing of this T cell receptor (beta chain) was carried out in a study of blood T cells in healthy people across ages. This clonotype was counted between two and nine times. The authors ran a second PCR of about 7 to 11 cycles using a sample-barcoded 5' primer and a J-beta primer mix. Unique molecular identifiers of 12 random nucleotides labeled each cDNA. All samples yielded 2.5 million or more CDR3-containing paired-end reads. TCRdb itself ran the 5' RACE reads through MiXCR, one entry per CDR3 protein. The repertoire has over a million distinct CDR3 sequences, almost 25% of them found once; the top ten carry 0.65% to 0.95%. Per the germline V gene, CDR1 is SEHNR and CDR2 is FQNEAQ (reference sequence). The CDR3 sequence is 13 residues long. With V trimmed by 5 bases and J by 7 bases, 5 bases remained unmatched. This sample also appeared in a second study, on T cells of mothers and their children. That source notes: Three healthy Caucasian mothers and their six children were the donors. Each child gave approximately 3 million TCR beta CDR3 reads (each mother, over 8.5 million).

The origin of this receptor is a girl aged 2 to 10 in good health. The sequenced material came from blood. The V gene is TRBV7-9, the J gene TRBJ2-4; TRBD2 matches 7 bases. CDR3 coding DNA: TGTGCCAGCAGCCCCGCCGGGGGGAACATTCAGTACTTC. Translated: CASSPAGGNIQYF. The variable domain in full, with the rest retrieved from reference TRBV7-9 and TRBJ2-4, is DTGVSQNPRHKITKRGQNVTFRCDPISEHNRLYWYRQTLGQGPEFLTYFQNEAQLEKSRLLSDRFSAERPKGSFSTLEIQRTEQGDSAMYLCASSPAGGNIQYFGAGTRLSVL.